This TCR beta chain was identified in a study of blood T cell repertoires in COVID-19. Overall study: There were acute and convalescent COVID-19 samples, and they came from the United States, Italy and Spain.

The CDR3 runs 15 residues. The V gene's germline CDR1 is SGHTA and CDR2 FQGNSA. V shed 5 bases, J shed 4 bases, and the junction held 11 bases outside the gene matches. Original processing methods: How many nucleated cells were present was estimated from reference gene primer amplification. Clones were read by immunoSEQ multiplex PCR, and TCRdb kept only the in-frame ones, dropping some. D and trimming were read from the DNA, whereas the V and J calls and clone size are those reported in that table. The sample includes roughly 180,000 clones, around 88% seen only once; the top ten take more than 3.5%.

The sequencing sample was made of peripheral blood. The rearrangement joins TRBV7-2 to TRBJ2-7; TRBD1 matches at 7 bases. This TCR was recovered from a woman in her 30s with acute or convalescent COVID-19. Written as DNA, the CDR3 is TGTGCCAGCAGCCCGCGACAGGGAGTAGCGTACGAGCAGTACTTC. This translates into CASSPRQGVAYEQYF. The complete variable domain, with remaining parts taken from reference TRBV7-2 and TRBJ2-7, reads GAGVSQSPSNKVTEKGKDVELRCDPISGHTALYWYRQSLGQGLEFLIYFQGNSAPDKSGLPSDRFSAERTGGSVSTLTIQRTQQEDSAVYLCASSPRQGVAYEQYFGPGTRLTVT.